Listed below are T cell receptor beta chains from one sample, sequenced in a study of T-cell reconstitution after alpha-beta-depleted transplantation in children. TCRdb reanalysed the PCR reads using MiXCR and keeps one entry per CDR3 protein. The table has a few hundred thousand distinct CDR3 sequences, roughly 30% seen once; the top ten hold approximately 39%. The sequencing here drew on PBMCs, taken before TCRalphabeta/CD19-depleted stem cell transplant. These receptors originate from a boy in the first two years of life with Wiskott-Aldrich syndrome, due to receive a stem cell transplant. Each CDR3 is given with its conserved first and last residue. A D gene is named only where the DNA matches it firmly. Clone sizes are given selectively: once, few, many, or a class where the clone is expanded.

j_call	d_call	v_call	clone_size	cdr3_nt	cdr3_aa
TRBJ2-1	TRBD1	TRBV5-5	few	TGTGCCAGCAGCCAAATGAGGGGGCTTTACAATGAGCAGTTCTTC	CASSQMRGLYNEQFF
TRBJ2-1	TRBD2	TRBV5-1	.	TGCGCCAGCAGCCACTCTTTTAGCGGGAACTCCAATGAGCAGTTCTTC	CASSHSFSGNSNEQFF
TRBJ1-3	.	TRBV6-5	few	TGTGCCAGCAGTTACTCGAACCCGGGACTCTCTGGAAACACCATATATTTT	CASSYSNPGLSGNTIYF
TRBJ1-1	.	TRBV5-1	.	TGCGCCAGCAGCTTGGCTGTCGGGGGGAGAGGCACTGAAGCTTTCTTT	CASSLAVGGRGTEAFF
TRBJ2-1	.	TRBV12-3/TRBV12-4	.	TGTGCCAGCAGCCCAATACCGGGCAATCAGCAGTTCTTC	CASSPIPGNQQFF
TRBJ1-2	TRBD1	TRBV12-3/TRBV12-4	.	TGTGCCAGCAGTGGACAGGGAGGCTACACCTTC	CASSGQGGYTF
TRBJ2-2	.	TRBV4-1	.	TGCGCCAGCAGCCAGGGTTGGTCGAACACCGGGGAGCTGTTTTTT	CASSQGWSNTGELFF
TRBJ2-1	.	TRBV27	.	TGTGCCAGCAGTACCGGACCGTACAATGAGCAGTTCTTC	CASSTGPYNEQFF
TRBJ2-7	.	TRBV5-1	few	TGCGCCAGCAGCGGAAACAGGTTTGAGCAGTACTTC	CASSGNRFEQYF
TRBJ2-3	.	TRBV12-3/TRBV12-4	.	TGTGCCAGCAGTAGACCGCTTCCACATACGCAGTATTTT	CASSRPLPHTQYF
TRBJ2-1	.	TRBV5-1	few	TGCGCCAGCAGGGATAGCGGAAGTAATGAGCAGTTCTTC	CASRDSGSNEQFF
TRBJ2-7	TRBD2	TRBV12-3/TRBV12-4	.	TGTGCCAGCAGTTTCGCGGGAGTCGGGTACGAGCAGTACTTC	CASSFAGVGYEQYF
TRBJ1-5	TRBD1	TRBV6-1	.	TGTGCCAGCAGTGGCGGACAGGGAGGGAGTCAGCCCCAGCATTTT	CASSGGQGGSQPQHF
TRBJ2-5	.	TRBV5-6	.	TGTGCCAGCAGCTTGACTCACAGGCAAGAGACCCAGTACTTC	CASSLTHRQETQYF
TRBJ1-2	.	TRBV5-1	once	TGCGCCAGCAGCTTTGTTCGGGGTCCCCACTCTAACTATGGCTACACCTTC	CASSFVRGPHSNYGYTF
TRBJ1-1	.	TRBV10-3	.	TGTGCCATCAGTGTACTAGGGGTGGAGGGTGAAGCTTTCTTT	CAISVLGVEGEAFF
TRBJ1-4	.	TRBV20-1	.	TGCAGTGCTAGGGCACAGCGTAATGAAAAACTGTTTTTT	CSARAQRNEKLFF
TRBJ2-1	.	TRBV20-1	few	TGCAGTGCTAGAGATTTTGGGAGCGGGTGGTTCTTC	CSARDFGSGWFF
TRBJ2-5	.	TRBV5-5	few	TGTGCCAGCAGCTTAGTCAGAGTCGTCCAAGAGACCCAGTACTTC	CASSLVRVVQETQYF
TRBJ1-1	TRBD1	TRBV10-2	few	TGCGCCAGCAGCGACCTGACAGGGAGGAACACTGAAGCTTTCTTT	CASSDLTGRNTEAFF
TRBJ2-1	TRBD2	TRBV29-1	few	TGCAGCGTTGAAGGGCGCGGGAGGCACGCATCTTATGAGCAGTTCTTC	CSVEGRGRHASYEQFF
TRBJ2-7	TRBD2	TRBV5-1	.	TGCGCCAGCAGCTCTGGACTAGCCGGCTACTACGAGCAGTACTTC	CASSSGLAGYYEQYF
TRBJ2-7	.	TRBV6-6	.	TGTGCCAGCAGTTACCTCGACTCTTACGGGCAGTACTTC	CASSYLDSYGQYF
TRBJ2-2	TRBD2	TRBV14	once	TGTGCCAGCAGCCAAGATAAAGGACTAGCGGGATCCGGGGAGCTGTTTTTT	CASSQDKGLAGSGELFF
TRBJ1-2	.	TRBV11-2	few	TGTGCCAGCAGCTTAGGAGTATCTTATGGCTACACCTTC	CASSLGVSYGYTF
TRBJ2-1	.	TRBV5-1	few	TGCGCCAGCAGCCGAACAGCCAGCACGGCGGGTAGTGAGCAGTTCTTC	CASSRTASTAGSEQFF
TRBJ1-6	TRBD1	TRBV30	.	TGTGCCTGGAACCGACAGGGGACGTCACCCCTCCACTTT	CAWNRQGTSPLHF
TRBJ2-1	.	TRBV29-1	few	TGCAGCGTTGGCGAAGCGAGGGGGCAGTTCTTC	CSVGEARGQFF
TRBJ2-7	.	TRBV5-1	.	TGCGCCAGCAGCTTAGATCTCGGGACTCGGAACGAGCAGTACTTC	CASSLDLGTRNEQYF
TRBJ2-6	TRBD1	TRBV29-1	.	TGCAGCGCCTACGGGACAGGGGGAAGTGGGGCCAACGTCCTGACTTTC	CSAYGTGGSGANVLTF
TRBJ2-7	.	TRBV4-1	.	TGCGCCAGCAGCCAAGGGTATGTGGGCTACGAGCAGTACTTC	CASSQGYVGYEQYF
TRBJ2-5	TRBD2	TRBV25-1	few	TGTGCCAGCGACCCTAGCGGGAGGGGAGAGACCCAGTACTTC	CASDPSGRGETQYF
TRBJ2-3	TRBD2	TRBV5-1	.	TGCGCCAGCAGCGCCTCTAGCCTAGCGGGAATTACAGATACGCAGTATTTT	CASSASSLAGITDTQYF
TRBJ2-3	TRBD2	TRBV15	.	TGTGCCACCAGCAGAGATGCGGGAGGCTCAGATACGCAGTATTTT	CATSRDAGGSDTQYF
TRBJ2-3	TRBD2	TRBV12-3/TRBV12-4	.	TGTGCCAGCAGTTCCCGACTAGCGGGAGGTAGTACAGATACGCAGTATTTT	CASSSRLAGGSTDTQYF
TRBJ1-2	TRBD1	TRBV29-1	few	TGCAGCGTTGAAAAACTGGACAGGGAGAATTACTATGGCTACACCTTC	CSVEKLDRENYYGYTF
TRBJ2-7	.	TRBV5-5	few	TGTGCCAGCAGCTTAGTTCCGGGGGCAGGCGAGCAGTACTTC	CASSLVPGAGEQYF
TRBJ2-7	.	TRBV5-1	.	TGCGCCAGCAGGGCCCCTACCTACGAGCAGTACTTC	CASRAPTYEQYF
TRBJ1-4	TRBD1	TRBV5-1	many	TGCGCCAGCAGCCTTCGACAGGGAGGTGAAAAACTGTTTTTT	CASSLRQGGEKLFF
TRBJ2-7	.	TRBV19	.	TGTGCCAGTAAGTTCAACGGGGGCTCCTACGAGCAGTACTTC	CASKFNGGSYEQYF
TRBJ2-5	.	TRBV4-2	.	TGTGCCAGCAGCCAAGATAGCGCGTCCGGGCAAGAGACCCAGTACTTC	CASSQDSASGQETQYF
TRBJ2-5	.	TRBV5-1	few	TGCGCCAGCAGCGGGACGGGAGTAGGAGAGACCCAGTACTTC	CASSGTGVGETQYF